This TCR beta chain comes out of a study of blood T cell repertoires in COVID-19. Study details: Sites in the United States, Italy and Spain provided acute and convalescent COVID-19 samples. Nucleic acid was either cDNA or gDNA, and it came from T cells, B-cell-depleted T cells, or PBMCs.

J lost 6 bases, V lost 5 bases, and 1 base had no gene match. CDR3 length equals 12 residues. The germline CDR1 and CDR2 sequences are LNHDA and SQIVND (reference sequence). Per the original methods: Nucleated cell counts were estimated from reference gene primer amplification. Assay: immunoSEQ multiplex PCR; the TCRdb copy retains only in-frame clones and omits some. The V and J calls and clone size are taken from that table; D and trimming were inferred from the DNA. The table records roughly 91,000 clones, roughly 89% of them present only once. This rearrangement joins TRBV19 to TRBJ2-3; 8 bases align to TRBD1. Sequenced input: peripheral blood. The source is a man aged 65-85 years with active or convalescent COVID-19. The CDR3 region has the DNA TGTGCCAGTAGTTGGACAGGGGATACGCAGTATTTT. Protein product: CASSWTGDTQYF.